This T cell receptor beta chain was documented in a study of OX40 agonist ivuxolimab in advanced cancers. About the study: Patients were treated with ivuxolimab, an agonistic anti-OX40 (CD134) antibody.

Profiled with immunoSEQ multiplex PCR; TCRdb holds only in-frame clones, not every one. This sample carries tens of thousands of clones, roughly 87% of them seen once, and the ten largest clones take 2.5% to 3%. This clonotype was obtained from an adult with an advanced solid tumor such as melanoma, head and neck, liver or kidney cancer. Sequenced here: CD4+ or CD8+ T cells sorted from blood, sampled in a trial of the OX40 agonist ivuxolimab.

Here the CDR3 DNA reads TGTGCCTGGAGAGGACCGGGGGGCTTCACAGATACGCAGTATTTT. Translated, it gives CAWRGPGGFTDTQYF. The chain recombines TRBV30 with TRBJ2-3; a weak D match, TRBD2 (7 bases). Germline CDR1 is GTSNPN and CDR2 is SVGIG (reference sequence). The CDR3 covers 15 residues. V was pared by 3 bases and J by 2 bases, with 15 bases between.